This TCR beta chain came from a study of OX40 agonist ivuxolimab in advanced cancers. CDR3 length: 12 residues. Trimming removed 2 bases from V and 8 bases from J, with 9 bases in between. Looked up from germline, CDR1 is GTSNPN and CDR2 is SVGIG (reference sequence). TCRdb's table, derived via immunoSEQ multiplex PCR, lists solely in-frame clones and lacks some. The table includes roughly 40,000 clones, 75% to 85% detected once. This rearrangement joins TRBV30 to TRBJ1-4; D not resolved. The specimen comprised CD4+ or CD8+ T cells sorted from blood, sampled in a trial of the OX40 agonist ivuxolimab. This clonotype was sampled from an adult with an advanced solid tumor such as melanoma, head and neck, liver or kidney cancer. For the CDR3, the DNA is TGTGCCTGGAGTATGATCGGGGAAAAACTGTTTTTT. It yields the protein CAWSMIGEKLFF.